These 17 T cell receptor beta chains were sequenced from one sample in a study of OX40 agonist ivuxolimab in advanced cancers. Profiling relied on immunoSEQ multiplex PCR, and the TCRdb table lists in-frame clones only, not all of them. Of tens of thousands of clones detected, more than 75% appear once; the ten largest clones hold 0.47%. This specimen consisted of CD4+ or CD8+ T cells sorted from blood, obtained in a trial of the OX40 agonist ivuxolimab. The receptor set was obtained from an adult with an advanced solid tumor such as melanoma, head and neck, liver or kidney cancer.

The chain has TRBV9 and TRBJ2-2; no clear D. Germline values: CDR1 SGDLS, CDR2 YYNGEE. The CDR3 contains 15 residues. The V end lost 2 bases, the J end lost 5 bases, and 13 bases lay between the germline ends. The CDR3 is CASSVGQLGTGELFF. DNA for the CDR3: TGTGCCAGCAGCGTGGGCCAGTTAGGTACCGGGGAGCTGTTTTTT.

This rearrangement joins TRBV7-3 to TRBJ1-4; D unclear. CDR3 length: 13 amino acids. The germline CDR1 and CDR2 sequences are SGHTA and FQGTGA. V was pared by 2 bases and J by 3 bases, with 4 bases between. The CDR3 DNA is TGTGCCAGCAGCTTAGGGGCTAATGAAAAACTGTTTTTT. Translating it yields CASSLGANEKLFF.

Written as DNA, the CDR3 is TGTGCCAGCCGGAACCCGAGGGCATCCGTAGACTATGGCTACACCTTC. It codes for CASRNPRASVDYGYTF. The rearrangement uses TRBV7-9 and TRBJ1-2; D is unclear. The CDR3 spans 16 residues. V lost 8 bases to trimming and J lost 3 bases, with 22 bases between them. The V gene's germline CDR1 is SEHNR and CDR2 FQNEAQ (reference sequence).

This chain uses TRBV11-2 with TRBJ1-1; 7 nucleotides match TRBD1. V dropped 8 bases and J dropped 3; count of bases not matched to a gene: 18. The CDR3 is 17 amino acids. CDR1 SGHAT and CDR2 FQNNGV come from the germline V gene. The CDR3, as DNA: TGTGCCAGCCGAAAAAACAGGGGATTAAGAGGGTACACTGAAGCTTTCTTT. As protein: CASRKNRGLRGYTEAFF.

The chain joins TRBV18 to TRBJ1-4, with D unclear. There are 12 residues in the CDR3. V was pared by 7 bases and J by 8 bases, with 11 bases between. CDR1 is KGHSH, CDR2 LQKENI, per germline. The CDR3 spells CASCTRGEKLFF. The CDR3 bases are TGTGCCAGCTGTACGAGAGGGGAAAAACTGTTTTTT. The whole variable domain, remainder taken from reference TRBV18 and TRBJ1-4, is NAGVMQNPRHLVRRRGQEARLRCSPMKGHSHVYWYRQLPEEGLKFMVYLQKENIIDESGMPKERFSAEFPKEGPSILRIQQVVRGDSAAYFCASCTRGEKLFFGSGTQLSVL.

The chain is built from TRBV7-6 and TRBJ2-3, with TRBD1 as a possible D gene (5 bases). Germline CDR1 SGHVS, CDR2 FNYEAQ. The CDR3 is made up of 16 amino acids. Between the trimmed V and J ends, which lost 5 bases and 0 bases, there was a span of 15 bases. DNA of the CDR3: TGTGCCAGCAGCGAACAGACAGAGACTAGCACAGATACGCAGTATTTT. This gives the protein CASSEQTETSTDTQYF.

The chain employs TRBV2 and TRBJ1-2; TRBD1 might be the D (6 bases). The CDR3 sequence is 15 residues long. Deletions cut 1 base from V and 3 bases from J, with 12 bases between. Germline V gives CDR1 SNHLY, CDR2 FYNNEI. The CDR3 nucleotides are TGTGCCAGCAGTGAAGTTCGGGGGGCCGACTATGGCTACACCTTC. Translated, it gives CASSEVRGADYGYTF.

This rearrangement joins TRBV10-3 to TRBJ2-7; a possible D gene is TRBD1 (6 bases). CDR3 length equals 17 residues. CDR1 is ENHRY, CDR2 SYGVKD, per germline. The germline V and J ends were trimmed by 4 bases and 5 bases, with 24 bases remaining between them. DNA for the CDR3: TGTGCCATCAGTGCTACAAGGGGGTCAGATCGATGGGACGAGCAGTACTTC. This codes for CAISATRGSDRWDEQYF.

The chain recombines TRBV21-1 with TRBJ2-3. TRBV21-1 is a documented pseudogene. The CDR3 loop spans 18 amino acids. CDR3 DNA sequence: TGTGCCAGCAGCAAAACTAACCCTCAGGGGACTAGCACAGATACGCAGTATTTT. Translating gives CASSKTNPQGTSTDTQYF.

This clone came up once. The genes are TRBV19 and TRBJ1-4; weak D call: TRBD1 (5 bases). This CDR3 has 17 residues. Between the trimmed V and J ends, which lost 6 bases and 8 bases, there was a span of 25 bases. In germline, CDR1 is LNHDA, CDR2 SQIVND (reference sequence). CDR3 sequence: CASRLIDSTGSREKLFF. The CDR3 nucleotides are TGTGCCAGTAGGCTAATCGACAGTACGGGATCCAGGGAAAAACTGTTTTTT.

The chain combines TRBV7-9 with TRBJ1-4, with D perhaps matching TRBD1 (5 bases). This CDR3 has 15 residues. Germline CDR1 SEHNR, CDR2 FQNEAQ (reference sequence). Trimming took 1 base from V and 2 from J, leaving 8 bases between them. The CDR3 region is CASSLEGYTNEKLFF. As DNA, the CDR3 is TGTGCCAGCAGCTTAGAGGGGTATACTAATGAAAAACTGTTTTTT.

V usage is TRBV12-5 and J usage is TRBJ2-1, with unresolved D. CDR3 length: 13 residues. CDR1 LGHNT and CDR2 FRNRAP come from the germline V gene. Trimming left V 6 bases short and J 0 bases short, with 6 bases between. This CDR3 reads CASGKYSYNEQFF. DNA of the CDR3: TGTGCTAGTGGAAAGTACTCCTACAATGAGCAGTTCTTC.

This chain links TRBV6-6 with TRBJ1-1, with TRBD1 as a possible D gene (5 bases). Germline V gene sequence: CDR1 MNHNY, CDR2 SVGAGI (reference sequence). Trimming pared 6 bases from V and 0 bases from J, leaving 11 bases between. The CDR3 has 14 residues. CDR3 nucleotides: TGTGCCAGCAGGACAGTTTTAATGAACACTGAAGCTTTCTTT. This gives the protein CASRTVLMNTEAFF.

The V and J genes are TRBV5-1 and TRBJ2-5; the D gene is possibly TRBD2 (5 bases). CDR1 SGHRS and CDR2 YFSETQ come from the germline V gene. V lost 4 bases to trimming and J lost 2 bases, with 12 bases between them. The CDR3 consists of 14 residues. This CDR3 reads CASSPGLPQETQYF. The DNA of the CDR3 is TGCGCCAGCAGCCCCGGACTGCCGCAAGAGACCCAGTACTTC.

V is TRBV5-6 and J is TRBJ1-5, with TRBD1 as a possible D gene (5 bases). CDR1 is SGHDT and CDR2 is YYEEEE in the germline V gene. V lost 0 bases, J lost 1 base, and 8 bases lay in between. This CDR3 contains 15 residues. This chain's CDR3 is CASSLGGRSNQPQHF. The CDR3, as DNA: TGTGCCAGCAGCTTGGGGGGCCGGAGCAATCAGCCCCAGCATTTT.

The V gene is TRBV7-8, the J gene TRBJ1-2; D unresolved. V lost 5 bases and J 3 bases, leaving 22 bases between the germline ends. Germline values: CDR1 SGHVS, CDR2 FQNEAQ. The CDR3 has 17 residues. This CDR3 is CASSTRLSTTGDYGYTF. The CDR3 nucleotides read TGTGCCAGCAGCACCCGTTTGAGCACAACGGGCGACTATGGCTACACCTTC.

The chain employs TRBV5-1 and TRBJ1-2; 8 bases are shared with TRBD1. The V and J ends lost 3 bases and 0 bases, in that order; junction bases with no gene match: 10. Germline V gives CDR1 SGHRS, CDR2 YFSETQ. This CDR3 has 17 amino acids. Here the CDR3 reads CASSSPGQERPNYGYTF. The DNA for the CDR3 is TGCGCCAGCAGCTCCCCGGGACAGGAAAGGCCTAACTATGGCTACACCTTC.